The 19 T cell receptor beta chains given below trace back to one sample, sequenced in a study of graft-versus-host responses after intestinal transplantation. Here immunoSEQ multiplex PCR was the method, and the copy in TCRdb shows in-frame clones only, minus some. Altogether 60,000 to 65,000 clones are present, roughly 89% being singletons, with the ten largest covering 1.5% to 2%. Once graft tissue had been processed, intraepithelial and lamina propria lymphocytes were released. Sequenced material: ileum tissue, taken more than 350 days after transplant. These receptors were collected from a human patient who received an intestinal transplant, so some T cells may come from the graft donor.

The J gene is TRBJ2-1, the V gene TRBV7-9; D unresolved. V lost 4 bases, J lost 7 bases, and 11 bases lay in between. Germline V gene lookup returns CDR1 SEHNR and CDR2 FQNEAQ (reference sequence). The CDR3 is made up of 13 amino acids. The DNA of the CDR3 is TGTGCCAGCAGCTCTAGGACCCGTAATGAGCAGTTCTTC. Its translation: CASSSRTRNEQFF. The full variable domain, with the rest looked up from reference TRBV7-9 and TRBJ2-1, is DTGVSQNPRHKITKRGQNVTFRCDPISEHNRLYWYRQTLGQGPEFLTYFQNEAQLEKSRLLSDRFSAERPKGSFSTLEIQRTEQGDSAMYLCASSSRTRNEQFFGPGTRLTVL.

The J gene is TRBJ2-5, the V gene TRBV5-1; 9 nucleotides match TRBD1. Germline loops: CDR1 SGHRS, CDR2 YFSETQ. This CDR3 is built from 15 residues. The V segment lost 0 bases and the J segment 5 bases; nucleotides outside the gene matches: 5. The CDR3 spells CASSLEGQGYETQYF. CDR3 DNA sequence: TGCGCCAGCAGCTTGGAGGGACAGGGTTACGAGACCCAGTACTTC.

The V and J genes are TRBV11-2 and TRBJ2-7; D is uncertain. The V end was cut by 1 base, the J end by 2 bases, with 9 bases between. The CDR3 spans 14 residues. CDR1 is SGHAT, CDR2 FQNNGV, per germline. CDR3 residues: CASSLGAVTYEQYF. CDR3 DNA sequence: TGTGCCAGCAGCTTAGGGGCAGTAACCTACGAGCAGTACTTC.

In DNA, the CDR3 is TGTGCCAGCTCACCAATCTCAGACAATCAGCCCCAGCATTTT. It translates to CASSPISDNQPQHF. The chain combines TRBV18 with TRBJ1-5; D is undetermined. The CDR3 runs 14 residues. The ends were cut back, 2 bases at V and 3 bases at J, with 8 bases in the middle. Germline CDR1 reads KGHSH; CDR2 reads LQKENI.

The chain combines TRBV9 with TRBJ2-5; D assignment may be TRBD1 or TRBD2 (5 bases each). The DNA end lines up better with TRBJ2-7; the J call may be wrong. Germline assignment: CDR1 SGDLS and CDR2 YYNGEE. This CDR3 has 15 amino acids. The CDR3 sequence is CASSVGAGSSYEQYF. CDR3 sequence (DNA): TGTGCCAGCAGCGTAGGCGCAGGGAGTTCCTACGAGCAGTACTTC.

This chain joins TRBV15 and TRBJ1-5; the D gene is possibly TRBD1 (5 bases). CDR1 is LNHNV, CDR2 YYDKDF, per germline (reference sequence). This CDR3 has 17 amino acids. The V end was cut by 0 bases, the J end by 0 bases, with 12 bases between. The CDR3 nucleotides are TGTGCCACCAGCAGAGATCTTTGGGGGAGTAGCAATCAGCCCCAGCATTTT. Translating it yields CATSRDLWGSSNQPQHF. Looking up the rest from reference TRBV15 and TRBJ1-5 gives the full variable domain: DAMVIQNPRYQVTQFGKPVTLSCSQTLNHNVMYWYQQKSSQAPKLLFHYYDKDFNNEADTPDNFQSRRPNTSFCFLDIRSPGLGDTAMYLCATSRDLWGSSNQPQHFGDGTRLSIL.

The rearrangement uses TRBV2 and TRBJ2-7; 7 nucleotides line up with TRBD1. This CDR3 spans 15 amino acids. The ends lost 2 bases at V and 1 base at J; junction bases unmatched: 5. From germline, CDR1 is SNHLY and CDR2 FYNNEI. The CDR3 reads CASSERTGQSYEQYF. The CDR3 DNA is TGTGCCAGCAGTGAACGGACAGGACAATCCTACGAGCAGTACTTC.

The CDR3 DNA reads as TGTGCCAGCAGTTTGGGGCCCAGTCCGTCCGGGGAGCTGTTTTTT. It translates to CASSLGPSPSGELFF. The chain uses TRBV28 and TRBJ2-2, with a possible D match to TRBD1 (5 bases). The germline CDR1 and CDR2 sequences are MDHEN and SYDVKM. The CDR3 extends over 15 amino acids. Trimming left V 3 bases short and J 6 bases short, with 14 bases between.

The chain uses TRBV10-3 and TRBJ2-7, with D possibly matching TRBD2 (6 bases). The CDR3 is 16 residues long. Deletions cut 0 bases from V and 0 bases from J, with 12 bases between. The germline V gene has CDR1 ENHRY and CDR2 SYGVKD. The CDR3 reads CAISESRGLSSYEQYF. CDR3 nucleotide sequence: TGTGCCATCAGTGAGTCCCGAGGACTAAGCTCCTACGAGCAGTACTTC.

The chain carries TRBV5-4 and TRBJ2-7, with D perhaps matching TRBD1 (6 bases). Germline V lookup: CDR1 SGHNT, CDR2 YYREEE (reference sequence). V lost 3 bases and J 4 bases, leaving 14 bases between the germline ends. This CDR3 contains 14 residues. This CDR3 reads CASSSGTRGYEQYF. The CDR3 DNA sequence: TGTGCCAGCAGCTCCGGGACACGTGGTTACGAGCAGTACTTC.

V usage is TRBV5-1 and J usage is TRBJ2-7; no firm D call. Deletions cut 3 bases from V and 7 bases from J, with 14 bases between. The CDR3 loop spans 13 amino acids. CDR1 is SGHRS and CDR2 is YFSETQ in the germline V gene. CDR3 sequence: CASSSPPGGEQYF. CDR3 DNA sequence: TGCGCCAGCAGCTCACCCCCGGGTGGAGAGCAGTACTTC.

The rearrangement links TRBV9 to TRBJ2-1; 9 bases are shared with TRBD1. This CDR3 is 14 amino acids long. The J segment lost 4 bases and the V segment lost 4 bases, leaving 3 bases of the junction unmatched. Germline lookup yields CDR1 SGDLS and CDR2 YYNGEE. The CDR3 DNA reads TGTGCCAGCAGCAACGGACAGGGGTACAATGAGCAGTTCTTC. It is translated as CASSNGQGYNEQFF.

The V gene is TRBV5-1, the J gene TRBJ1-4; D uncertain. Trimming stripped 0 bases from V and 4 bases from J, with 4 bases between. This CDR3 region has 13 residues. Looked up from germline, CDR1 is SGHRS and CDR2 is YFSETQ. The CDR3 DNA follows: TGCGCCAGCAGCTTGGCCTTTAATGAAAAACTGTTTTTT. Amino acid sequence: CASSLAFNEKLFF.

The chain combines TRBV6-1 with TRBJ2-7; D gene ambiguous. With 7 bases removed from V and 7 bases from J, the gap between germline ends came to 17 bases. CDR1 is MNHNS, CDR2 SASEGT, per germline. The CDR3 sequence is 13 residues long. CDR3 nucleotide sequence: TGTGCCAGCAAGGATCAGCCCTTAGGTGAGCAGTACTTC. Protein product: CASKDQPLGEQYF.

CDR3 DNA: TGTGCCAGCAGTTTACAAGAGACCCAGTACTTC. It is translated as CASSLQETQYF. The chain has TRBV28 and TRBJ2-5; the D is unclear. This CDR3 has 11 amino acids. The V gene's germline CDR1 is MDHEN and CDR2 SYDVKM. Trimming stripped 2 bases from V and 2 bases from J, with 0 bases between. Based on the CDR3 plus reference TRBV28 and TRBJ2-5, the full variable domain is DVKVTQSSRYLVKRTGEKVFLECVQDMDHENMFWYRQDPGLGLRLIYFSYDVKMKEKGDIPEGYSVSREKKERFSLILESASTNQTSMYLCASSLQETQYFGPGTRLLVL.

This sequence joins TRBV5-6 and TRBJ2-7; D gene unclear. Germline CDR1 and CDR2: SGHDT and YYEEEE. The germline V and J ends were trimmed by 6 bases and 3 bases, with 16 bases remaining between them. CDR3 length: 14 residues. Written as DNA, the CDR3 is TGTGCCAGCAACCCAAAGATAGGAAACTACGAGCAGTACTTC. Translated: CASNPKIGNYEQYF.

The J gene is TRBJ1-1, the V gene TRBV11-3, with 11 bases identical to TRBD1. The ends lost 1 base at V and 12 bases at J; junction bases unmatched: 4. The germline V gene has CDR1 SGHNT and CDR2 YENEEA. The CDR3 runs 13 residues. The CDR3 sequence is CASSLGTGGTSFF. The CDR3 DNA reads as TGTGCCAGCAGCTTAGGGACAGGGGGCACGTCTTTCTTT. Looking up the rest from reference TRBV11-3 and TRBJ1-1 gives the full variable domain: EAGVVQSPRYKIIEKKQPVAFWCNPISGHNTLYWYLQNLGQGPELLIRYENEEAVDDSQLPKDRFSAERLKGVDSTLKIQPAELGDSAVYLCASSLGTGGTSFFGQGTRLTVV.

This clone was observed a single time. The J gene is TRBJ1-1, the V gene TRBV6-5; 9 bases match TRBD1. V dropped 5 bases and J dropped 4; count of bases not matched to a gene: 5. In germline, CDR1 is MNHEY, CDR2 SVGAGI. This CDR3 comprises 14 residues. CDR3 amino acids: CASSLRQGGTEAFF. The CDR3 DNA reads as TGTGCCAGCAGTCTACGACAGGGGGGCACTGAAGCTTTCTTT.

The chain uses TRBV28 and TRBJ2-2, with 9 bases matching TRBD2. Germline trimming cut 5 bases from V and 0 bases from J; bases unmatched to any gene: 10. The CDR3 runs to 18 residues. Germline V gene sequence: CDR1 MDHEN, CDR2 SYDVKM. CDR3 sequence: CASSLLLAGPTNTGELFF. The DNA for the CDR3 is TGTGCCAGCAGTCTGCTACTAGCGGGCCCGACGAACACCGGGGAGCTGTTTTTT.